This entry lists 20 T cell receptor beta chains sequenced from one sample in a study of blood T cells in healthy people across ages. Then a second PCR, running about 6 to 12 cycles, was carried out with a sample-barcoded 5' primer and a J-beta primer mix. TCRdb independently ran MiXCR on the 5' RACE reads; one entry per CDR3 protein. Of around 2 million distinct CDR3 sequences listed, roughly two fifths are singletons. Sample: blood. The source of these receptors is a human donor in good health.

This clonotype has a handful of counts. The chain has TRBV4-2 and TRBJ1-2, with 8 nucleotides matching TRBD1. CDR1 and CDR2 from the germline V gene are LGHNA and YNFKEQ. The CDR3 spans 19 residues. Trimming removed 1 base from V and 6 bases from J; junction bases left unmatched: 19. The CDR3 nucleotides are TGTGCCAGCAGCCAAGTGGGGGGAGGAGCGGACAGGGTAAGGAATGGCTACACCTTC. Translated, it gives CASSQVGGGADRVRNGYTF.

CDR3 sequence reads: CASSDGHFSTDTQYF. The CDR3 bases are TGTGCCAGCAGTGACGGGCACTTTAGCACAGATACGCAGTATTTT. J is TRBJ2-3 and V is TRBV2; D is ambiguous. The CDR3 consists of 15 residues. CDR1 and CDR2 from the germline V gene are SNHLY and FYNNEI. V lost 3 bases and J 0 bases, leaving 10 bases between the germline ends.

This clonotype was detected ten times or more. The CDR3 nucleotides are TGTGCCAGCTCATCTCAATACAATGAGCAGTTCTTC. It translates to CASSSQYNEQFF. The genes are TRBV18 and TRBJ2-1, with D unclear. CDR1 is KGHSH, CDR2 LQKENI, per germline. The CDR3 is made up of 12 amino acids. The V gene lost 5 bases and the J gene lost 4 bases, with 6 bases spanning the gap.

The V and J genes are TRBV20-1 and TRBJ2-5; D is undetermined. The CDR3 loop spans 12 amino acids. The germline V gene encodes CDR1 DFQATT and CDR2 SNEGSKA (reference sequence). V gave up 6 bases and J gave up 5 bases, with 13 bases separating them. For the CDR3, the DNA is TGCAGTGCCACACCCCAGACTGAGACCCAGTACTTC. This codes for CSATPQTETQYF.

The rearrangement uses TRBV4-1 and TRBJ2-1, with TRBD2 matching 12 bases. Per germline, CDR1 MGHRA and CDR2 YSYEKL. V lost 0 bases, J lost 0 bases, and 15 bases stayed unmatched. CDR3 length: 22 residues. The CDR3 coding sequence is TGCGCCAGCAGCCAAGATCTTCCTACTAGCGGGGGGCGATTAAGCTCCTACAATGAGCAGTTCTTC. It encodes CASSQDLPTSGGRLSSYNEQFF.

This clonotype was recorded a few times. V and J are TRBV18 and TRBJ2-7; 8 nucleotides agree with TRBD1. J lost 4 bases, V lost 1 base, and 9 bases had no gene match. Germline CDR1 KGHSH, CDR2 LQKENI. The CDR3 contains 16 residues. CDR3 bases: TGTGCCAGCTCACCACTCGCCCAGGGGGCGGGGTACGAGCAGTACTTC. This sequence encodes CASSPLAQGAGYEQYF.

This sequence joins TRBV4-3 and TRBJ2-1, with D possibly being TRBD1 or TRBD2 (5 bases each). CDR1 and CDR2 from the germline V gene are LGHNA and YSLEER. V lost 3 bases, J lost 5 bases, and 11 bases lay in between. CDR3 length: 14 residues. CDR3 protein: CASSQVRGHNEQFF. The CDR3 DNA reads TGCGCCAGCAGCCAGGTTCGGGGCCACAATGAGCAGTTCTTC.

The chain carries TRBV12-3 or TRBV12-4 and TRBJ2-1; D gene ambiguous. V shed 2 bases and J shed 6 bases, with 8 bases lying between them. CDR3 length: 13 residues. In DNA form, the CDR3 reads TGTGCCAGCAGTTTACAATGGGGCAATGAGCAGTTCTTC. Translated: CASSLQWGNEQFF.

This clonotype was picked up a small number of times. The rearrangement links TRBV27 to TRBJ1-2; tentatively, D is TRBD1 (6 bases). Germline values: CDR1 MNHEY, CDR2 SMNVEV (reference sequence). The CDR3 has 14 amino acids. Deletions cut 11 bases from V and 3 bases from J, with 19 bases between. The CDR3 spells CAPEGDGGDYGYTF. DNA for the CDR3: TGTGCCCCCGAGGGGGATGGGGGGGACTATGGCTACACCTTC.

This clonotype occurred a few times. The chain uses TRBV20-1 and TRBJ2-7; possible D gene TRBD2, 5 bases. The germline V gene has CDR1 DFQATT and CDR2 SNEGSKA (reference sequence). V dropped 4 bases and J dropped 9 bases, with 22 bases sitting between them. CDR3 size: 14 residues. CDR3 in DNA: TGCAGTGCTAAGGGTGGAGGCCCCCTAATGATGCAGTACTTC. Translation: CSAKGGGPLMMQYF.

The chain uses TRBV29-1 and TRBJ2-7; D may be TRBD1 (5 bases). The CDR3 consists of 11 residues. Trimming shortened V by 1 base and J by 8 bases, and 9 bases separated the two germline ends. CDR1 and CDR2 (germline): SQVTM, ANQGSEA. Here the CDR3 reads CSVEVQGKQYF. CDR3 DNA: TGCAGCGTTGAAGTGCAGGGTAAGCAGTACTTC.

The chain is built from TRBV20-1 and TRBJ1-1, with D uncertain. Germline CDR1 and CDR2: DFQATT and SNEGSKA (reference sequence). V lost 2 bases to trimming and J lost 4 bases, with 17 bases between them. The CDR3 is 15 amino acids. The CDR3 region has the DNA TGCAGTGCTAGATTGAATCCGAGAGGGCGCACTGAAGCTTTCTTT. Encoded protein: CSARLNPRGRTEAFF.

V gene TRBV5-1 combines with J gene TRBJ1-1, with TRBD1 as a possible D gene (5 bases). This CDR3 is 15 amino acids long. Germline V lookup: CDR1 SGHRS, CDR2 YFSETQ. Trimming removed 3 bases from V and 0 bases from J, with 12 bases in between. The CDR3 nucleotides are TGCGCCAGCAGCTGGGGCAGTGCACTGAACACTGAAGCTTTCTTT. This encodes CASSWGSALNTEAFF.

A few counts support this clonotype. The rearrangement links TRBV4-3 to TRBJ1-1; D not certain. Germline V gives CDR1 LGHNA, CDR2 YSLEER. The length of the CDR3 is 13 residues. V shed 0 bases and J shed 4 bases, with 6 bases lying between them. The chain's CDR3 is CASSQELGTEAFF. The CDR3, as DNA: TGCGCCAGCAGCCAAGAACTGGGCACTGAAGCTTTCTTT.

V is TRBV20-1 and J is TRBJ1-5; D gene unclear. The CDR3 covers 14 residues. Deletions cut 1 base from V and 3 bases from J, with 10 bases between. CDR1 and CDR2 (germline): DFQATT, SNEGSKA (reference sequence). Here the CDR3 reads CSARVISVNQPQHF. The CDR3 DNA reads as TGCAGTGCTAGAGTTATTTCGGTCAATCAGCCCCAGCATTTT.

This clonotype was seen many times. The J gene is TRBJ2-1, the V gene TRBV7-9; D perhaps matches TRBD1 (6 bases). Germline CDR1 and CDR2: SEHNR and FQNEAQ (reference sequence). V was shortened by 5 bases and J by 8 bases, with 10 bases between the two germline ends. The CDR3 consists of 12 residues. The CDR3 sequence: CASSAQGYEQFF. DNA for the CDR3: TGTGCCAGCAGCGCGCAGGGGTATGAGCAGTTCTTC. The complete variable domain, with remaining parts taken from reference TRBV7-9 and TRBJ2-1, reads DTGVSQNPRHKITKRGQNVTFRCDPISEHNRLYWYRQTLGQGPEFLTYFQNEAQLEKSRLLSDRFSAERPKGSFSTLEIQRTEQGDSAMYLCASSAQGYEQFFGPGTRLTVL.

The genes are TRBV29-1 and TRBJ2-7; 7 bases map to TRBD1. The V gene's germline CDR1 is SQVTM and CDR2 ANQGSEA. The ends lost 3 bases at V and 2 bases at J; junction bases unmatched: 7. This CDR3 region has 14 residues. This CDR3 reads CSVDSRGGAYEQYF. The CDR3 region has the DNA TGCAGCGTTGATTCTAGAGGGGGCGCCTACGAGCAGTACTTC.

J is TRBJ1-1 and V is TRBV6-2 or TRBV6-3; D gene unclear. CDR3 length equals 13 residues. V was trimmed by 7 bases and J by 4 bases, leaving 13 bases between them. Germline V gives CDR1 MNHEY, CDR2 SVGEGT. The CDR3 nucleotides are TGTGCCAGCACTACTACCCCGGGCACTGAAGCTTTCTTT. Protein product: CASTTTPGTEAFF.

This clonotype has only a few counts. The gene calls are TRBV20-1 and TRBJ2-6; D not resolved. V was clipped by 6 bases and J by 3 bases, with 18 bases between them. This CDR3 has 16 amino acids. CDR1 and CDR2 (germline): DFQATT, SNEGSKA (reference sequence). This chain's CDR3 is CSAPTGPGYGANVLTF. The CDR3 region has the DNA TGCAGTGCCCCCACCGGACCTGGGTATGGGGCCAACGTCCTGACTTTC.

This chain links TRBV5-6 with TRBJ2-3, with D hard to call. From germline, CDR1 is SGHDT and CDR2 YYEEEE. This CDR3 is built from 12 residues. V was trimmed by 6 bases and J by 6 bases, leaving 11 bases between them. CDR3 coding DNA: TGTGCCAGCAAAAGGAGTGGGGATACGCAGTATTTT. Translated: CASKRSGDTQYF.